A single sample is the source of the 24 T cell receptor beta chains below, sequenced in a study of glioma-infiltrating T cells. Using RNA template, CDR3s of TCR alpha and beta were amplified with iRepertoire arm-PCR. TCRdb itself ran the multiplex PCR reads through MiXCR, one entry per CDR3 protein. Of about 180,000 distinct CDR3 sequences detected, more than 35% appear once; the ten largest clones hold around 4.9%. Material for sequencing was glioma tissue, nonneoplastic brain tissue, or PBMCs (not recorded which). These receptors all stem from a human donor with low-grade glioma or glioblastoma, undergoing nonglioma brain surgery, or in good health (not recorded which).

The chain joins TRBV7-8 to TRBJ2-2; D might be TRBD2 (5 bases). V shed 4 bases and J shed 3 bases, with 6 bases lying between them. Germline CDR1 SGHVS, CDR2 FQNEAQ. The CDR3 totals 13 residues. The CDR3, as DNA: TGTGCCAGCAGCTCGGGATACACCGGGGAGCTGTTTTTT. Residues: CASSSGYTGELFF.

This clonotype was detected many times. The J gene is TRBJ2-3, the V gene TRBV20-1, with a tentative D call TRBD2 (6 bases). The CDR3 is made up of 16 amino acids. V was cut by 4 bases and J by 0 bases, with 17 bases left in between. From germline, CDR1 is DFQATT and CDR2 SNEGSKA (reference sequence). The CDR3 DNA is TGCAGTGCTACTAACATAGCGGAAGCTAGCACAGATACGCAGTATTTT. Protein: CSATNIAEASTDTQYF.

This clonotype has ten or more counts. The chain is built from TRBV7-6 and TRBJ2-7, with 9 bases aligning to TRBD2. Germline V CDR1 and CDR2: SGHVS, FNYEAQ. This CDR3 region has 13 residues. V lost 3 bases to trimming and J lost 6 bases; unmatched junction nucleotides: 3. The CDR3 sequence: CASSLAGGGEQYF. In DNA, the CDR3 is TGTGCCAGCAGCTTGGCGGGAGGGGGCGAGCAGTACTTC.

The sample holds many counts of this clonotype. CDR3 DNA: TGTGCCAGCAGCTCCCAGATCCCCACAGATACGCAGTATTTT. Protein sequence: CASSSQIPTDTQYF. V is TRBV7-9 and J is TRBJ2-3; D is unclear. Germline-derived CDR1 and CDR2 are SEHNR and FQNEAQ (reference sequence). Deletions cut 4 bases from V and 2 bases from J, with 10 bases between. The CDR3 covers 14 residues. Full variable domain (rest looked up from reference TRBV7-9 and TRBJ2-3): DTGVSQNPRHKITKRGQNVTFRCDPISEHNRLYWYRQTLGQGPEFLTYFQNEAQLEKSRLLSDRFSAERPKGSFSTLEIQRTEQGDSAMYLCASSSQIPTDTQYFGPGTRLTVL.

This clonotype was seen more than once but under ten times. The chain employs TRBV7-9 and TRBJ1-4; no firm D call. CDR3 length: 13 residues. CDR1 is SEHNR, CDR2 FQNEAQ, per germline (reference sequence). Trimming took 5 bases from V and 7 from J, leaving 11 bases between them. CDR3 nucleotide sequence: TGTGCCAGCAGCCCGAAGGCGAGTGAAAAACTGTTTTTT. Translation: CASSPKASEKLFF.

This clonotype occurred many times. This chain links TRBV2 with TRBJ2-3; D is ambiguous. The germline gives CDR1 SNHLY, CDR2 FYNNEI. V lost 4 bases and J lost 5, with 4 bases in between. The CDR3 extends over 11 amino acids. CDR3 bases: TGTGCCAGCAGTGGATTAGATACGCAGTATTTT. This gives the protein CASSGLDTQYF.

A remark on this clonotype: An end of the junction differs from the germline gene, which may be a read error. This sequence joins TRBV30 and TRBJ2-2, with 7 bases fitting TRBD1. The germline V gene has CDR1 GTSNPN and CDR2 SVGIG (reference sequence). The CDR3 runs 12 residues. Here the CDR3 reads CDWTRGTGELFF. Here the CDR3 DNA reads TGTGACTGGACCAGGGGGACCGGGGAGCTGTTTTTT.

Only a few counts were recorded for this clonotype. The genes are TRBV7-2 and TRBJ2-7; 8 bases are a match to TRBD1. Per the germline V gene, CDR1 is SGHTA and CDR2 is FQGNSA. Unmatched junction bases numbered 9, after V lost 5 bases and J lost 6 bases. The CDR3 spans 14 residues. The chain's CDR3 is CASSHDRGSGEQYF. CDR3 nucleotide sequence: TGTGCCAGCAGCCACGACAGGGGATCGGGCGAGCAGTACTTC.

This sequence joins TRBV11-2 and TRBJ2-3; tentatively, D is TRBD2 (5 bases). The CDR3 covers 15 residues. Trimming removed 0 bases from V and 5 bases from J, with 12 bases in between. Germline CDR1 SGHAT, CDR2 FQNNGV. CDR3 sequence: CASSLDLTGIDTQYF. The CDR3 DNA follows: TGTGCCAGCAGCTTAGATCTAACGGGGATAGATACGCAGTATTTT.

There are a few counts of this clonotype. The chain employs TRBV7-2 and TRBJ2-3; D is perhaps TRBD2 (6 bases). Germline V gene lookup returns CDR1 SGHTA and CDR2 FQGNSA. The CDR3 has 15 amino acids. The ends were cut back, 4 bases at V and 6 bases at J, with 17 bases in the middle. CDR3 region: CASSSEGGRYDTQYF. The CDR3 coding sequence is TGTGCCAGCAGCTCCGAGGGAGGCCGTTATGATACGCAGTATTTT.

This clonotype was observed at least ten times. J is TRBJ2-7 and V is TRBV6-1; 7 bases are a match to TRBD2. The CDR3 contains 15 residues. Germline V gene data show CDR1 as MNHNS and CDR2 as SASEGT. V lost 6 bases to trimming and J lost 0 bases; unmatched junction nucleotides: 8. The CDR3 protein is CASRHGEGSSYEQYF. CDR3 nucleotides: TGTGCCAGCAGGCACGGGGAGGGGAGCTCCTACGAGCAGTACTTC.

The table lists this clonotype with many counts. The chain uses TRBV7-9 and TRBJ2-2, with D possibly called TRBD1 or TRBD2 (5 bases each). With 5 bases removed from V and 4 bases from J, the gap between germline ends came to 14 bases. Germline V gene lookup returns CDR1 SEHNR and CDR2 FQNEAQ (reference sequence). The CDR3 loop spans 15 amino acids. In DNA form, the CDR3 reads TGTGCCAGCAGCGGTGGGGGATTGGGCACCGGGGAGCTGTTTTTT. Protein product: CASSGGGLGTGELFF.

As concerns this clonotype: At one of its ends the junction is not consistent with the germline gene, which may arise from a read error. The chain uses TRBV6-1 and TRBJ2-3; D is perhaps TRBD2 (6 bases). Germline V gene lookup returns CDR1 MNHNS and CDR2 SASEGT. The CDR3 loop spans 14 amino acids. In DNA, the CDR3 is TGTGCCAGCAGTGAAGCGGGAAGGGAGGAGACCAAGTACTTC. It specifies CASSEAGREETKYF.

This clonotype was observed many times. The chain employs TRBV27 and TRBJ2-3; D is possibly TRBD2 (6 bases). There are 15 residues in the CDR3. CDR1 MNHEY and CDR2 SMNVEV come from the germline V gene (reference sequence). Trimming pared 10 bases from V and 0 bases from J, leaving 17 bases between. CDR3 sequence: CATWRRDASTDTQYF. The CDR3 nucleotides are TGTGCCACCTGGCGGCGGGACGCTAGCACAGATACGCAGTATTTT.

The rearrangement uses TRBV7-6 and TRBJ2-5, with 11 nucleotides matching TRBD2. J gave up 12 bases and V 2 bases, and 8 bases lay outside the gene matches. CDR1 and CDR2 (germline): SGHVS, FNYEAQ. The CDR3 runs 14 residues. The CDR3 here is CASSLLAGGEAKYF. The CDR3 DNA sequence: TGTGCCAGCAGCTTACTAGCGGGAGGAGAGGCCAAGTACTTC.

Only a few counts were recorded for this clonotype. One junction end does not reproduce the germline sequence, and a read error may be involved. The chain recombines TRBV4-1 with TRBJ1-5; the D is unclear. The CDR3 is 14 residues long. Germline CDR1 reads MGHRA; CDR2 reads YSYEKL. The CDR3 reads CASSRQASNQPQHF. CDR3 coding DNA: TGCGCCAGCAGCCGCCAGGCTAGCAATCAACCCCAGCATTTT.

This clonotype was detected many times. The V gene is TRBV20-1, the J gene TRBJ2-4; 10 bases are a match to TRBD2. The CDR3 contains 17 residues. The trim removed 0 bases at V and 8 bases at J, leaving 13 bases unmatched. Germline V gives CDR1 DFQATT, CDR2 SNEGSKA (reference sequence). For the CDR3, the DNA is TGCAGTGCTAGAGATCAGGAGGCTAGCGGGAGCAAGGACATTCAGTACTTC. Translating it yields CSARDQEASGSKDIQYF.

This clonotype was counted many times. This chain connects TRBV29-1 to TRBJ1-2; D is uncertain. V lost 3 bases and J lost 6, with 5 bases in between. This CDR3 spans 10 amino acids. CDR1 is SQVTM, CDR2 ANQGSEA, per germline. The DNA for the CDR3 is TGCAGCGTTGATCTGAATGGCTACACCTTC. The encoded protein is CSVDLNGYTF.

The V call is TRBV19, the J call TRBJ1-4; no reliable D call. Germline V lookup: CDR1 LNHDA, CDR2 SQIVND (reference sequence). The CDR3 is 12 amino acids. V gave up 5 bases and J gave up 8 bases, with 9 bases separating them. CDR3 sequence (DNA): TGTGCCAGTAGTGGCCTTGGCGAAAAACTGTTTTTT. It codes for CASSGLGEKLFF.

The V call is TRBV29-1, the J call TRBJ2-7, with D perhaps matching TRBD1 (5 bases). In germline, CDR1 is SQVTM, CDR2 ANQGSEA. This CDR3 region has 13 residues. CDR3 amino acids: CNPWGRISYEQYF. Here the CDR3 DNA reads TGCAATCCCTGGGGCCGGATCTCCTACGAGCAGTACTTC.

This clonotype was counted between two and nine times. A much larger clone is a single base away; this may be a read error. The V and J genes are TRBV25-1 and TRBJ1-3; unclear D gene. V lost 4 bases and J lost 1, with 8 bases in between. CDR3 size: 14 residues. Germline V gene lookup returns CDR1 MGHDK and CDR2 SYGVNS. CDR3 loop: CASSVKGSGNTIYF. In DNA, the CDR3 is TGTGCCAGCAGTGTAAAGGGTTCTGGAAACACCATATATTTT.

In this sample, this clonotype turned up many times. This chain links TRBV20-1 with TRBJ2-5, with a possible D match to TRBD1 (5 bases). The V and J ends lost 0 bases and 2 bases respectively, with 13 bases between them. In germline, CDR1 is DFQATT, CDR2 SNEGSKA (reference sequence). This CDR3 is 15 amino acids long. The CDR3 reads CSARDGIGAQETQYF. For the CDR3, the DNA is TGCAGTGCTAGAGATGGAATTGGGGCTCAAGAGACCCAGTACTTC.

A word on this clonotype: With a much larger clone just one base away, this may be a read error. The V and J genes are TRBV7-2 and TRBJ2-1, with D possibly matching TRBD1 (5 bases). CDR1 is SGHTA, CDR2 FQGNSA, per germline. The CDR3 length is 14 residues. Trimming stripped 3 bases from V and 10 bases from J, with 16 bases between. The CDR3 DNA follows: TGTGCCAGCAGCTTCGACTCCCCCAGGACAGAGCAGTTCTTC. Protein sequence: CASSFDSPRTEQFF. Full variable domain (outside the CDR3, taken from reference TRBV7-2 and TRBJ2-1): GAGVSQSPSNKVTEKGKDVELRCDPISGHTALYWYRQSLGQGLEFLIYFQGNSAPDKSGLPSDRFSAERTGGSVSTLTIQRTQQEDSAVYLCASSFDSPRTEQFFGPGTRLTVL.

On this clonotype itself: Given a much more abundant clone one base away, this may be a read error. The V and J genes are TRBV28 and TRBJ2-1; D possibly corresponds to TRBD1 (6 bases). This CDR3 contains 13 residues. Trimming removed 5 bases at V and 10 bases at J, with 15 bases between. Looked up from germline, CDR1 is MDHEN and CDR2 is SYDVKM. DNA for the CDR3: TGTGCCAGCAGTATTAGCGTCCAGGGGGAGCAGTTCTTC. Its translation: CASSISVQGEQFF.